A selection of T cell receptor beta chains follows, all from one sample in a study of blood T cells in healthy people across ages. From the 5' RACE reads, TCRdb called clonotypes with MiXCR, one entry per CDR3 protein. The sample yields approximately 760,000 distinct CDR3 sequences, 20% to 30% seen once. These data also featured in a second study, about T cells of mothers and their children.

The sequencing sample was made of blood. Receptor source: a boy between 5 and 17 years old in good health. CDR3s include the opening cysteine and the closing phenylalanine or tryptophan. The D gene is left open where the match is weak. The size field is filled for only some rows; it gives once, few, many or a size class.

D gene: TRBD1
J gene: TRBJ2-7
V gene: TRBV5-1
clone size: few
CDR3 DNA: TGCGCCAGCAGCTTGGGGACAGGAATGCCTTCCTACGAGCAGTACTTC
CDR3 protein: CASSLGTGMPSYEQYF

D gene: -
J gene: TRBJ2-2
V gene: TRBV7-9
clone size: -
CDR3 DNA: TGTGCCAGCAGCTTTGGACTGGACCTCACCGGGGAGCTGTTTTTT
CDR3 protein: CASSFGLDLTGELFF

D gene: -
J gene: TRBJ1-1
V gene: TRBV6-1
clone size: -
CDR3 DNA: TGTGCCAGCAGTCGTATTCGGGACATAGGTGCTGAAGCTTTCTTT
CDR3 protein: CASSRIRDIGAEAFF

D gene: TRBD1
J gene: TRBJ2-3
V gene: TRBV29-1
clone size: few
CDR3 DNA: TGCAGCGTTGTACAGGGGGTGGTATCAGATACGCAGTATTTT
CDR3 protein: CSVVQGVVSDTQYF

D gene: -
J gene: TRBJ1-1
V gene: TRBV20-1
clone size: -
CDR3 DNA: TGCAGTGCAGGAACGGGGACCGGGAACACTGAAGCTTTCTTT
CDR3 protein: CSAGTGTGNTEAFF

D gene: -
J gene: TRBJ1-1
V gene: TRBV9
clone size: -
CDR3 DNA: TGTGCCAGCAGCGCGGCGGGGGTGGCTGAAGCTTTCTTT
CDR3 protein: CASSAAGVAEAFF

D gene: TRBD2
J gene: TRBJ2-7
V gene: TRBV7-9
clone size: few
CDR3 DNA: TGTGCCAGCAGCTTAGCGCTAGCGGGGGAGTACGAGCAGTACTTC
CDR3 protein: CASSLALAGEYEQYF

D gene: -
J gene: TRBJ2-7
V gene: TRBV20-1
clone size: few
CDR3 DNA: TGCAGTGCTAGATCAGGGCGGAACTCCTACGAGCAGTACTTC
CDR3 protein: CSARSGRNSYEQYF

D gene: -
J gene: TRBJ2-7
V gene: TRBV28
clone size: -
CDR3 DNA: TGTGCCAGCAGTTTACAGGACGGGGGCGACGAGCAGTACTTC
CDR3 protein: CASSLQDGGDEQYF

D gene: -
J gene: TRBJ1-4
V gene: TRBV7-9
clone size: -
CDR3 DNA: TGTGCCAGCAGCTTTGCGGGGGCCGGTGAAAAACTGTTTTTT
CDR3 protein: CASSFAGAGEKLFF

D gene: -
J gene: TRBJ2-7
V gene: TRBV20-1
clone size: once
CDR3 DNA: TGCAGTGTTACAAGCGGTTACGAGCAGTACTTC
CDR3 protein: CSVTSGYEQYF

D gene: TRBD1
J gene: TRBJ2-3
V gene: TRBV28
clone size: few
CDR3 DNA: TGTGCCAGCAGTCGAAGGGGGCCCGGCACAGATACGCAGTATTTT
CDR3 protein: CASSRRGPGTDTQYF

D gene: -
J gene: TRBJ1-4
V gene: TRBV12-3/TRBV12-4
clone size: -
CDR3 DNA: TGTGCCAGCAGTACGGGACGGTTCAATGAAAAACTGTTTTTT
CDR3 protein: CASSTGRFNEKLFF

D gene: TRBD1
J gene: TRBJ2-1
V gene: TRBV18
clone size: few
CDR3 DNA: TGTGCCAGCTCACCTCGACAGGGGAGAACGAATGAGCAGTTCTTC
CDR3 protein: CASSPRQGRTNEQFF

D gene: -
J gene: TRBJ2-3
V gene: TRBV24-1
clone size: few
CDR3 DNA: TGTGCCACCAGTGATTTGGGGACTTCGTTGGGAACAGATACGCAGTATTTT
CDR3 protein: CATSDLGTSLGTDTQYF

D gene: TRBD2
J gene: TRBJ2-2
V gene: TRBV2
clone size: few
CDR3 DNA: TGTGCCCGAGCGGGGGGGACCGGGGAGCTGTTTTTT
CDR3 protein: CARAGGTGELFF

D gene: -
J gene: TRBJ2-5
V gene: TRBV6-1
clone size: -
CDR3 DNA: TGTGCCAGCAGTGAAGTTGCCTTGCCGGGAGAGACCCAGTACTTC
CDR3 protein: CASSEVALPGETQYF

D gene: -
J gene: TRBJ2-7
V gene: TRBV4-1
clone size: few
CDR3 DNA: TGCGCCAGCAGCCAAATGACTCCTTCAGATTACATCGAGCAGTACTTC
CDR3 protein: CASSQMTPSDYIEQYF

D gene: TRBD1
J gene: TRBJ1-1
V gene: TRBV3-1
clone size: -
CDR3 DNA: TGTGCCAGCAGCCAAGCCGCAGGGGGCTCTGAAGCTTTCTTT
CDR3 protein: CASSQAAGGSEAFF

D gene: TRBD2
J gene: TRBJ2-3
V gene: TRBV20-1
clone size: -
CDR3 DNA: TGCAGTGCTAGTAGCGGGGGGGCCCCAGATACGCAGTATTTT
CDR3 protein: CSASSGGAPDTQYF

D gene: -
J gene: TRBJ2-4
V gene: TRBV28
clone size: few
CDR3 DNA: TGTGCCAGCAGTGGGGCTGGGGACAAAAACATTCAGTACTTC
CDR3 protein: CASSGAGDKNIQYF

D gene: -
J gene: TRBJ1-2
V gene: TRBV20-1
clone size: -
CDR3 DNA: TGCAGTGCGCCAGGGGTTGGGGTCGAAGGCTACACCTTC
CDR3 protein: CSAPGVGVEGYTF

D gene: -
J gene: TRBJ2-1
V gene: TRBV6-5
clone size: -
CDR3 DNA: TGTGCCAGCAGTTACCGTATCACAGGTACCTACAATGAGCAGTTCTTC
CDR3 protein: CASSYRITGTYNEQFF

D gene: -
J gene: TRBJ2-7
V gene: TRBV4-1
clone size: few
CDR3 DNA: TGCGCCAGCAGCCAAGTGGCGGGCGCAACCTACGAGCAGTACTTC
CDR3 protein: CASSQVAGATYEQYF

D gene: -
J gene: TRBJ1-2
V gene: TRBV3-1
clone size: -
CDR3 DNA: TGTGCCAGCAGCCCCAGTCCGGACAGATTATATGGCTACACCTTC
CDR3 protein: CASSPSPDRLYGYTF

D gene: -
J gene: TRBJ1-1
V gene: TRBV7-9
clone size: few
CDR3 DNA: TGTGCCAGCAGCTTCCCTACAGGAGCTTTCTTT
CDR3 protein: CASSFPTGAFF

D gene: -
J gene: TRBJ2-7
V gene: TRBV12-3/TRBV12-4
clone size: many
CDR3 DNA: TGTGCCAGCAGCTTGACAGTCTACGAGCAGTACTTC
CDR3 protein: CASSLTVYEQYF

D gene: -
J gene: TRBJ1-4
V gene: TRBV14
clone size: few
CDR3 DNA: TGTGCCAGCAGCCGTTCAGGGAGGGCTAATGAAAAACTGTTTTTT
CDR3 protein: CASSRSGRANEKLFF

D gene: -
J gene: TRBJ2-2
V gene: TRBV7-9
clone size: -
CDR3 DNA: TGTGCCAGCAGTGCTCTGAGGTCCGGGGAGCTGTTTTTT
CDR3 protein: CASSALRSGELFF

D gene: -
J gene: TRBJ1-2
V gene: TRBV6-1
clone size: -
CDR3 DNA: TGTGCCAGCAGTGAAGGGGTAGGGAACTATGGCTACACCTTC
CDR3 protein: CASSEGVGNYGYTF

D gene: TRBD1
J gene: TRBJ2-2
V gene: TRBV5-1
clone size: few
CDR3 DNA: TGCGCCAGCGGCCCGGGACAGGGAACCGGGGAGCTGTTTTTT
CDR3 protein: CASGPGQGTGELFF

D gene: TRBD1
J gene: TRBJ2-7
V gene: TRBV7-3
clone size: -
CDR3 DNA: TGTGCCAGCAGCTCGACAGGGGGGGATTACGAGCAGTACTTC
CDR3 protein: CASSSTGGDYEQYF

D gene: -
J gene: TRBJ1-2
V gene: TRBV6-2/TRBV6-3
clone size: -
CDR3 DNA: TGTGCCAGCGGTCGCCACCGACAGGAGGGTGATGGCTACACCTTC
CDR3 protein: CASGRHRQEGDGYTF

D gene: -
J gene: TRBJ1-4
V gene: TRBV29-1
clone size: few
CDR3 DNA: TGCAGCGTCAGTCCGGAGAATGAAAAACTGTTTTTT
CDR3 protein: CSVSPENEKLFF

D gene: -
J gene: TRBJ1-1
V gene: TRBV11-1
clone size: few
CDR3 DNA: TGTGCCAGCCCCGCGGCAAGAGGTGGCTCCGGTGAAGCTTTCTTT
CDR3 protein: CASPAARGGSGEAFF

D gene: TRBD2
J gene: TRBJ2-1
V gene: TRBV27
clone size: -
CDR3 DNA: TGTGCCAGCAGTCAGACTAGCGGGGGACCGGGGTCCTCCTACAATGAGCAGTTCTTC
CDR3 protein: CASSQTSGGPGSSYNEQFF

D gene: -
J gene: TRBJ2-3
V gene: TRBV14
clone size: once
CDR3 DNA: TGTGCCAGCAGCGCCGGAAGTCACAGGGAAGAGGTAGATACGCAGTATTTT
CDR3 protein: CASSAGSHREEVDTQYF

D gene: -
J gene: TRBJ1-1
V gene: TRBV7-9
clone size: -
CDR3 DNA: TGTGCCAGCAGCGTAAAGGGTGAAGCTTTCTTT
CDR3 protein: CASSVKGEAFF

D gene: TRBD1
J gene: TRBJ2-7
V gene: TRBV7-6
clone size: few
CDR3 DNA: TGTGCCAGCAGCTCGACAGGGCAGAACGAGCAGTACTTC
CDR3 protein: CASSSTGQNEQYF

D gene: TRBD1
J gene: TRBJ2-1
V gene: TRBV10-3
clone size: few
CDR3 DNA: TGTGCCATCAGTGTTCAGGGGGCGAATGAGCAGTTCTTC
CDR3 protein: CAISVQGANEQFF

D gene: -
J gene: TRBJ1-1
V gene: TRBV20-1
clone size: few
CDR3 DNA: TGCAGTGCTAGAGAAGGGACATGGGACACTGAAGCTTTCTTT
CDR3 protein: CSAREGTWDTEAFF

D gene: -
J gene: TRBJ2-7
V gene: TRBV7-9
clone size: -
CDR3 DNA: TGTGCCAGCAGCTACCCCGGATCCTACGAGCAGTACTTC
CDR3 protein: CASSYPGSYEQYF

D gene: -
J gene: TRBJ2-7
V gene: TRBV20-1
clone size: -
CDR3 DNA: TGCAGTGCTCGGCGGACGGTTCCCTCCTACGAGCAGTACTTC
CDR3 protein: CSARRTVPSYEQYF

D gene: TRBD2
J gene: TRBJ2-3
V gene: TRBV7-2
clone size: few
CDR3 DNA: TGTGCCAGCAGCGCACGGACTAGCCCCGCAGATACGCAGTATTTT
CDR3 protein: CASSARTSPADTQYF

D gene: -
J gene: TRBJ2-2
V gene: TRBV9
clone size: few
CDR3 DNA: TGTGCCAGCAGCCCGGGGGCCACCAACACCGGGGAGCTGTTTTTT
CDR3 protein: CASSPGATNTGELFF